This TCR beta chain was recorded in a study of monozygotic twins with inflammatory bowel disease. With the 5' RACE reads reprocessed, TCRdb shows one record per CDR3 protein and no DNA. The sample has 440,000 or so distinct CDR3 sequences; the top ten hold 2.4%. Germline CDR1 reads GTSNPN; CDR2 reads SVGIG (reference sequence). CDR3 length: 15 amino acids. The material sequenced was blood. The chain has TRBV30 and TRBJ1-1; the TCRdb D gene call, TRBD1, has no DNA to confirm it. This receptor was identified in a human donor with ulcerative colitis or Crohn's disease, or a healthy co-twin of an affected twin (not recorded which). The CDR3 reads CAWSWGTVGPTEAFF. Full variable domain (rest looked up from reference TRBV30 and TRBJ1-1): SQTIHQWPATLVQPVGSPLSLECTVEGTSNPNLYWYRQAAGRGLQLLFYSVGIGQISSEVPQNLSASRPQDRQFILSSKKLLLSDSGFYLCAWSWGTVGPTEAFFGQGTRLTVV.